This TCR beta chain was profiled in a study of vaccination and CD4 T cells after COVID-19. This clonotype is medium-sized by share. Its antigen remains unknown. Study conclusions and caveats: Median SARS-CoV-2-reactive clonotype numbers rose nonsignificantly, 21 to 38. With convalescent patients, a median approximately 90% of reactive clones emerged solely after vaccination.

With the Oncomine TCR Beta short-read assay, DNA from cultured CD4+ T cells was sequenced. It was from cultured CD4+ T cells that genomic DNA was extracted. A single record per CDR3 protein comes from TCRdb applying MiXCR to the PCR reads. This table has 6,500 to 9,500 distinct CDR3 sequences, approximately 55% appearing once. Treatment reported: approximately nine-day PBMC culture with coronavirus spike peptide pools or control peptides (ViraFEST assay). Expanded clonotypes were found by TCR sequencing after peptide-pool stimulation (ViraFEST). The sequence derives from a human donor who had recovered from COVID-19. The specimen was CD4+ T cells from blood, cultured in vitro.

Written as DNA, the CDR3 is TGTGCCAGCAGCTTGGAGCAGGGAGTTGGTGGCTACACCTTC. This codes for CASSLEQGVGGYTF. The chain is built from TRBV5-5 and TRBJ1-2; maybe TRBD1 (5 bases). Trimming took 0 bases from V and 7 from J, leaving 13 bases between them. The CDR3 consists of 14 residues. Germline V lookup: CDR1 SGHKS, CDR2 YYEKEE (reference sequence).